Below are 10 T cell receptor beta chains sequenced from a single sample in a study of response to subunit inactivated influenza vaccine. TCRdb redid the calling of the RT-PCR reads with MiXCR, one entry per CDR3 protein. Among about 520,000 distinct CDR3 sequences listed, 6.5% to 8% were seen once. The source was PBMCs from blood, collected roughly 24 months after vaccination. The receptors were gathered from a man between 50 and 75 years old who received an inactivated influenza vaccine.

Only a few counts were recorded for this clonotype. The J gene is TRBJ2-7, the V gene TRBV6-5; 7 nucleotides match TRBD1. Germline V gene lookup returns CDR1 MNHEY and CDR2 SVGAGI. V shed 4 bases and J 3 bases; nucleotides not matched to a gene: 6. This CDR3 has 14 amino acids. CDR3 nucleotide sequence: TGTGCCAGCAGTTTATTAACAGGGGACTACGAGCAGTACTTC. Translating it yields CASSLLTGDYEQYF.

The chain couples TRBV6-5 to TRBJ1-1, with a tentative D call TRBD1 (5 bases). The CDR3 consists of 15 residues. The germline gives CDR1 MNHEY, CDR2 SVGAGI. Trimming shortened V by 8 bases and J by 1 base, and 17 bases separated the two germline ends. The chain's CDR3 is CASRNTQQGNTEAFF. The CDR3 coding sequence is TGTGCCAGCCGTAACACTCAGCAGGGGAACACTGAAGCTTTCTTT.

This clonotype was detected a few times. This chain connects TRBV20-1 to TRBJ1-2, with D hard to call. There are 11 residues in the CDR3. Germline lookup yields CDR1 DFQATT and CDR2 SNEGSKA (reference sequence). Trimming took 6 bases from V and 8 from J, leaving 13 bases between them. CDR3 in amino acids: CSAGLLGGYTF. In DNA form, the CDR3 reads TGCAGTGCCGGTCTTCTGGGGGGCTACACCTTC.

The chain uses TRBV10-3 and TRBJ2-3, with D maybe TRBD2 (5 bases). This CDR3 spans 14 amino acids. Trimming removed 8 bases from V and 2 bases from J, with 14 bases in between. Germline CDR1 ENHRY, CDR2 SYGVKD. CDR3 coding DNA: TGTGCCATCCGGCGAGGGAGCGACACAGATACGCAGTATTTT. This codes for CAIRRGSDTDTQYF.

The table lists this clonotype with a few counts. The chain couples TRBV12-3 or TRBV12-4 to TRBJ1-4; D perhaps matches TRBD1 (5 bases). V dropped 2 bases and J dropped 4 bases, with 14 bases sitting between them. CDR3 length: 16 amino acids. The CDR3 DNA follows: TGTGCCAGCAGTTTAAGGCGTGGCAGGGATAATGAAAAACTGTTTTTT. Amino acids: CASSLRRGRDNEKLFF.

This clonotype occurred a few times. The V call is TRBV12-3 or TRBV12-4, the J call TRBJ2-7; TRBD2 matches 8 bases. The CDR3 runs to 16 residues. V dropped 7 bases and J dropped 3; count of bases not matched to a gene: 14. The CDR3 nucleotides read TGTGCCAGCAAAATGGGACAACGGGAGGGCCACTACGAGCAGTACTTC. Its protein product is CASKMGQREGHYEQYF.

This clonotype was seen ten or more times. The rearrangement joins TRBV6-1 to TRBJ2-1; tentatively, D is TRBD1 or TRBD2 (6 bases each). Germline V gives CDR1 MNHNS, CDR2 SASEGT. This CDR3 has 13 residues. V dropped 11 bases and J dropped 4 bases, with 15 bases sitting between them. The CDR3 region is CAGGLAHYNEQFF. The CDR3 nucleotides read TGTGCCGGGGGGCTAGCGCATTACAATGAGCAGTTCTTC.

The chain combines TRBV7-9 with TRBJ2-2; 8 bases agree with TRBD1. Losses at the gene ends were 3 bases for V and 6 bases for J; bases not matched to a gene: 6. The CDR3 has 15 residues. CDR1 is SEHNR, CDR2 FQNEAQ, per germline (reference sequence). For the CDR3, the DNA is TGTGCCAGCAGCTTTATTACAGGGGGACCCGGGGAGCTGTTTTTT. Encoded protein: CASSFITGGPGELFF.

This clonotype was observed many times. This chain uses TRBV5-1 with TRBJ1-1, with 7 bases identical to TRBD1. There are 14 residues in the CDR3. Germline V gene lookup returns CDR1 SGHRS and CDR2 YFSETQ. Unmatched junction bases numbered 14, after V lost 5 bases and J lost 10 bases. The CDR3 reads CASRTDGTAVRAFF. Here the CDR3 DNA reads TGCGCCAGCAGAACGGACGGGACAGCAGTGCGAGCTTTCTTT. Together with reference TRBV5-1 and TRBJ1-1, the CDR3 gives the full variable domain: KAGVTQTPRYLIKTRGQQVTLSCSPISGHRSVSWYQQTPGQGLQFLFEYFSETQRNKGNFPGRFSGRQFSNSRSEMNVSTLELGDSALYLCASRTDGTAVRAFFGQGTRLTVV.

This clonotype was seen repeatedly, ten times or more. This sequence joins TRBV11-2 and TRBJ2-1, with 8 bases aligning to TRBD2. J gave up 8 bases and V 2 bases, and 8 bases lay outside the gene matches. There are 15 residues in the CDR3. Per the germline V gene, CDR1 is SGHAT and CDR2 is FQNNGV. The CDR3 protein is CASSLISGNIHEQFF. CDR3 bases: TGTGCCAGCAGCTTAATTAGCGGGAACATCCATGAGCAGTTCTTC.